The T cell receptor beta chain described here comes from a study of blood T cells in healthy people across ages. The second PCR ran about 7 to 12 cycles with a sample-barcoded 5' primer and J-beta primers. Each CDR3 protein is one row after TCRdb ran MiXCR on the 5' RACE reads. The repertoire holds some 1.4 million distinct CDR3 sequences, with around two fifths as singletons. The sequence was collected from a woman younger than 35 in good health. The material sequenced was blood.

The CDR3 is CASSEARGKVVTDTQYF. DNA for the CDR3: TGTGCCAGCAGTGAAGCACGCGGGAAGGTCGTAACAGATACGCAGTATTTT. The chain recombines TRBV6-1 with TRBJ2-3; weak D call: TRBD2 (6 bases). The germline V gene encodes CDR1 MNHNS and CDR2 SASEGT. Trimming pared 0 bases from V and 3 bases from J, leaving 16 bases between. The CDR3 contains 17 residues.